This is a list of T cell receptor beta chains from one sample in a study of blood T cell repertoires in COVID-19. The assay was immunoSEQ multiplex PCR, and TCRdb's table has in-frame clones only and misses some. The table has over 250,000 clones, roughly four fifths seen once; the top ten hold approximately 4.5%. The sample comprised PBMCs or T cells enriched from blood (not recorded which). The receptor set was obtained from a man aged 30 to 39 with acute COVID-19. The CDR3 runs from the conserved cysteine through the conserved F or W. D genes are given only for firm matches. Clone size appears in some rows only: once, few, many, or a class for an expanded clone.

v_call,clone_size,cdr3_length,d_call,j_call,cdr3_aa,cdr3_nt
TRBV11-3,.,14,.,TRBJ1-1,CASSLDPTTAEAFF,TGTGCCAGCAGCTTAGATCCTACCACTGCTGAAGCTTTCTTT
TRBV7-2,once,12,.,TRBJ1-1,CASSLIGTEAFF,TGTGCCAGCAGCTTGATCGGCACTGAAGCTTTCTTT
TRBV4-3,.,15,.,TRBJ2-5,CASSHSPGPQETQYF,TGCGCCAGCAGCCATTCTCCAGGGCCCCAAGAGACCCAGTACTTC
TRBV6-5,.,15,.,TRBJ1-2,CASSYKGTGVYGYTF,TGTGCCAGCAGTTACAAGGGCACAGGCGTCTATGGCTACACCTTC
TRBV6-2/TRBV6-3,.,11,.,TRBJ2-3,CASSYLDTQYF,TGTGCCAGCAGTTATCTTGATACGCAGTATTTT
TRBV3-1/TRBV3-2,once,15,TRBD2,TRBJ2-3,CASSQASGVRDTQYF,TGTGCCAGCAGCCAAGCTAGCGGGGTACGAGATACGCAGTATTTT
TRBV6-5,few,14,.,TRBJ1-6,CASSKAGYNSPLHF,TGTGCCAGCAGCAAAGCCGGTTATAATTCACCCCTCCACTTT
TRBV28,.,14,TRBD2,TRBJ2-1,CSHRTGGGDNEQFF,TGTTCTCATCGAACGGGCGGGGGTGACAATGAGCAGTTCTTC
TRBV6-2/TRBV6-3,.,14,.,TRBJ2-3,CASSKLEGTDTQYF,TGTGCCAGCAGTAAACTAGAGGGCACAGATACGCAGTATTTT
TRBV5-4,.,16,TRBD2,TRBJ2-3,CASSLYTGGLSDTQYF,TGTGCCAGCAGCTTGTATACGGGGGGGCTTTCAGATACGCAGTATTTT
TRBV9,few,15,.,TRBJ2-1,CASSVESYSYNEQFF,TGTGCCAGCAGCGTAGAGTCCTATTCCTACAATGAGCAGTTCTTC
TRBV12-3/TRBV12-4,.,11,.,TRBJ2-1,CASSPTNEQFF,TGTGCCAGCAGCCCCACAAATGAGCAGTTCTTC
TRBV6-5,.,11,.,TRBJ2-2,CASSSLGELFF,TGTGCCAGCAGTTCCCTCGGGGAGCTGTTTTTT
TRBV30,.,17,TRBD2,TRBJ2-1,CAWFKIGIAGSYNEQFF,TGTGCCTGGTTCAAGATCGGGATAGCGGGATCCTACAATGAGCAGTTCTTC
TRBV2,.,13,TRBD1,TRBJ1-5,CASRTGGNQPQHF,TGTGCCAGCAGGACAGGGGGCAATCAGCCCCAGCATTTT
TRBV4-2,once,16,TRBD1,TRBJ1-6,CASSQAGGEDNSPLHF,TGTGCCAGCAGCCAAGCAGGGGGAGAGGATAATTCACCCCTCCACTTT
TRBV5-1,.,15,.,TRBJ1-4,CASSLVGGGNEKLFF,TGCGCCAGCAGCTTGGTCGGCGGGGGTAATGAAAAACTGTTTTTT
TRBV24-1,.,17,TRBD1,TRBJ2-2,CATSDPGGGPDTGELFF,TGTGCCACCAGTGATCCAGGGGGTGGCCCGGACACCGGGGAGCTGTTTTTT
TRBV7-2,.,16,.,TRBJ1-5,CASSEELTAINQPQHF,TGTGCCAGCAGCGAGGAGTTGACGGCGATTAATCAGCCCCAGCATTTT
TRBV15,.,13,.,TRBJ1-4,CATSRDRGVKLFF,TGTGCCACCAGCAGAGATCGCGGAGTAAAACTGTTTTTT
TRBV6-4,.,12,.,TRBJ1-5,CASSAMGTTQHF,TGTGCCAGCAGCGCCATGGGGACAACCCAGCATTTT
TRBV9,.,15,TRBD2,TRBJ2-1,CASSDAGTSGNEQFF,TGTGCCAGCAGTGACGCCGGGACTAGTGGCAATGAGCAGTTCTTC
TRBV3-1/TRBV3-2,.,13,.,TRBJ1-4,CASSQDRRGLLFF,TGTGCCAGCAGCCAAGATCGGCGGGGATTACTGTTTTTT
TRBV27,.,13,TRBD1,TRBJ1-3,CASSRGAGNTIYF,TGTGCCAGCAGCAGGGGGGCTGGAAACACCATATATTTT
TRBV12-5,once,14,TRBD1,TRBJ1-1,CASGPGQGHTEAFF,TGTGCTAGTGGTCCTGGACAGGGCCACACTGAAGCTTTCTTT
TRBV9,.,15,TRBD2,TRBJ2-1,CASSVGNSGNGEQFF,TGTGCCAGCAGCGTAGGAAATAGCGGGAACGGGGAGCAGTTCTTC
TRBV24-1,.,19,TRBD2,TRBJ2-1,CATSEGRQRDFSSYNEQFF,TGTGCCACCAGTGAGGGGAGACAGCGGGACTTTAGCTCCTACAATGAGCAGTTCTTC
TRBV4-3,.,15,.,TRBJ2-1,CASSQDRTDYNEQFF,TGCGCCAGCAGCCAAGATCGTACAGACTACAATGAGCAGTTCTTC
TRBV24-1,.,16,TRBD1,TRBJ2-3,CATSDMTGGETDTQYF,TGTGCCACCAGTGACATGACAGGGGGAGAGACAGATACGCAGTATTTT
TRBV6-5,.,16,.,TRBJ1-6,CASSYSSEGDSSALHF,TGTGCCAGCAGTTACTCGAGCGAGGGAGACTCCTCGGCCCTCCACTTT